The 27 T cell receptor beta chains listed next were all sequenced from one sample in a study of T-cell memory formation after mild COVID-19. TCRdb itself ran the 5' RACE reads through MiXCR, one entry per CDR3 protein. Here the sample spans approximately 490,000 distinct CDR3 sequences, around 20% being singletons. Specimen: PBMCs or a T cell subset sorted from them (not recorded which). These receptors all come from an adult woman who had mild COVID-19 (a few samples of this study predate the infection). Cell type and time point are not known.

Only a few counts were recorded for this clonotype. The chain is built from TRBV6-2 or TRBV6-3 and TRBJ2-2; TRBD2 aligns across 8 bases. Trimming removed 2 bases from V and 5 bases from J; junction bases left unmatched: 10. Germline V gives CDR1 MNHEY, CDR2 SVGEGT. The CDR3 has 17 amino acids. The CDR3 loop reads CASSYVVGLVGTGELFF. As DNA, the CDR3 is TGTGCCAGCAGTTACGTAGTGGGACTAGTTGGTACCGGGGAGCTGTTTTTT.

The V call is TRBV7-3, the J call TRBJ2-1; D possibly matches TRBD1 or TRBD2 (5 bases each). Trimming removed 0 bases from V and 5 bases from J, with 23 bases in between. Per the germline V gene, CDR1 is SGHTA and CDR2 is FQGTGA. The CDR3 is 19 amino acids. The CDR3 DNA is TGTGCCAGCAGCTTAACAAGTGGGGACGTACGGCTTTCTAACAATGAGCAGTTCTTC. This sequence encodes CASSLTSGDVRLSNNEQFF.

The chain couples TRBV5-5 to TRBJ2-7, with D possibly being TRBD2 (6 bases). The germline CDR1 and CDR2 sequences are SGHKS and YYEKEE (reference sequence). The CDR3 is 16 residues long. Trimming removed 4 bases from V and 7 bases from J, with 24 bases in between. The CDR3 DNA follows: TGTGCCAGCAGCCCGCCCGGCGGGGTCAGTACGCAGGAGCAGTACTTC. As protein: CASSPPGGVSTQEQYF.

This clonotype was recorded a few times. This chain uses TRBV6-2 or TRBV6-3 with TRBJ2-3; tentatively, D is TRBD1 or TRBD2 (5 bases each). The CDR3 length is 17 residues. Germline V gives CDR1 MNHEY, CDR2 SVGEGT. The V gene lost 3 bases and the J gene lost 1 base, with 17 bases spanning the gap. The CDR3 region is CASSYSLAVGGTDTQYF. CDR3 bases: TGTGCCAGCAGTTATTCCCTAGCCGTGGGGGGCACAGATACGCAGTATTTT.

The V gene is TRBV3-1, the J gene TRBJ2-1; tentatively, D is TRBD1 or TRBD2 (5 bases each). The germline CDR1 and CDR2 sequences are LGHDT and YNNKEL (reference sequence). The CDR3 extends over 19 amino acids. Trimming pared 4 bases from V and 0 bases from J, leaving 22 bases between. The CDR3 DNA reads TGTGCCAGCAGCCTCCGGGCTTGGGGCGAGGGAAGCTCCTACAATGAGCAGTTCTTC. Its protein product is CASSLRAWGEGSSYNEQFF.

This clonotype was picked up a small number of times. The V and J genes are TRBV12-3 or TRBV12-4 and TRBJ1-5; 8 bases are a match to TRBD1. V gave up 5 bases and J gave up 6 bases; unmatched junction bases: 15. There are 17 residues in the CDR3. The CDR3 DNA follows: TGTGCCAGCAGTCGCAAATCACAGGGGGGTTCAGGTCAGCCCCAGCATTTT. It yields the protein CASSRKSQGGSGQPQHF.

This clonotype was seen only a few times. The chain combines TRBV4-1 with TRBJ2-5; the D gene is possibly TRBD1 (6 bases). Germline values: CDR1 MGHRA, CDR2 YSYEKL. Trimming took 0 bases from V and 4 from J, leaving 12 bases between them. This CDR3 comprises 15 residues. This CDR3 is CASSQDEGDRETQYF. CDR3 sequence (DNA): TGCGCCAGCAGCCAAGATGAGGGGGACCGAGAGACCCAGTACTTC.

This clonotype has just a few counts. The rearrangement uses TRBV25-1 and TRBJ1-2; D is ambiguous. The germline V gene encodes CDR1 MGHDK and CDR2 SYGVNS. The V end was cut by 5 bases, the J end by 6 bases, with 16 bases between. This CDR3 has 14 residues. CDR3 residues: CASSSRGLSDGYTF. CDR3 coding DNA: TGTGCCAGCAGTTCCCGGGGATTAAGCGATGGCTACACCTTC.

In its sample, this clonotype was seen a few times. The rearrangement links TRBV5-1 to TRBJ2-7; 9 nucleotides line up with TRBD1. With V trimmed by 0 bases and J by 3 bases, 4 bases remained unmatched. The germline V gene has CDR1 SGHRS and CDR2 YFSETQ. The CDR3 sequence is 15 residues long. CDR3 region: CASSLERDRDYEQYF. The CDR3 nucleotides are TGCGCCAGCAGCTTGGAACGGGACAGGGACTACGAGCAGTACTTC.

This clonotype was recorded a few times. V is TRBV18 and J is TRBJ1-2; possibly TRBD1 for D (5 bases). Germline assignment: CDR1 KGHSH and CDR2 LQKENI. The CDR3 sequence is 14 residues long. V lost 3 bases, J lost 6 bases, and 14 bases lay in between. The CDR3 reads CASSPSRANDGYTF. DNA for the CDR3: TGTGCCAGCTCACCCTCCAGGGCGAACGATGGCTACACCTTC.

This clonotype occurred many times. V is TRBV5-1 and J is TRBJ2-3; D is undetermined. Per germline, CDR1 SGHRS and CDR2 YFSETQ. V gave up 4 bases and J gave up 2 bases, with 11 bases separating them. The CDR3 loop spans 14 amino acids. In nucleotides, the CDR3 is TGCGCCAGCAGCCCAGGCCTCACCACAGATACGCAGTATTTT. Translation gives CASSPGLTTDTQYF.

This clonotype appeared a few times. This chain uses TRBV6-1 with TRBJ1-1, with D possibly being TRBD1 (5 bases). This CDR3 spans 12 amino acids. The V end was cut by 5 bases, the J end by 8 bases, with 12 bases between. Germline V CDR1 and CDR2: MNHNS, SASEGT. As DNA, the CDR3 is TGTGCCAGCAGTTTTCGGGGGGAAGAAGCTTTCTTT. Encoded protein: CASSFRGEEAFF.

The chain employs TRBV4-2 and TRBJ2-2; 9 bases map to TRBD1. The CDR3 is made up of 15 amino acids. V lost 6 bases, J lost 6 bases, and 8 bases stayed unmatched. Germline-derived CDR1 and CDR2 are LGHNA and YNFKEQ. The CDR3 protein is CASREGQGGAGELFF. CDR3 sequence (DNA): TGTGCCAGCAGGGAGGGACAGGGCGGGGCCGGGGAGCTGTTTTTT.

The gene calls are TRBV2 and TRBJ1-2; unclear D gene. The CDR3 spans 14 residues. Germline V gene data show CDR1 as SNHLY and CDR2 as FYNNEI. The V end lost 4 bases, the J end lost 1 base, and 10 bases lay between the germline ends. The CDR3: CASSVGGHNYGYTF. CDR3 nucleotides: TGTGCCAGCAGTGTAGGAGGGCATAACTATGGCTACACCTTC.

Many counts were recorded for this clonotype. This rearrangement joins TRBV7-9 to TRBJ2-2, with D unclear. The germline gives CDR1 SEHNR, CDR2 FQNEAQ (reference sequence). This CDR3 contains 12 residues. The V gene lost 0 bases and the J gene lost 7 bases, with 3 bases spanning the gap. In nucleotides, the CDR3 is TGTGCCAGCAGCTTAGCCAACGGGGAGCTGTTTTTT. This gives the protein CASSLANGELFF.

This clonotype has only a few counts. The V gene is TRBV21-1, the J gene TRBJ2-1; the table's D call of TRBD1 was not tested on the DNA. TRBV21-1 is a pseudogene locus. The CDR3 runs 17 residues. The CDR3 sequence: CASSKPDRGRLHNEQFF. DNA for the CDR3: TGTGCCAGCAGCAAACCCGACAGGGGCCGCCTCCACAATGAGCAGTTCTTC.

This clonotype has only a few counts. V gene TRBV19 combines with J gene TRBJ2-7; 7 nucleotides align to TRBD2. CDR1 and CDR2 (germline): LNHDA, SQIVND (reference sequence). The trim removed 3 bases at V and 3 bases at J, leaving 8 bases unmatched. CDR3 size: 15 residues. In nucleotides, the CDR3 is TGTGCCAGTAGTATCGATGCTAGCGGCTTCTACGAGCAGTACTTC. Its translation is CASSIDASGFYEQYF.

This clonotype has only a few counts. V and J are TRBV12-3 or TRBV12-4 and TRBJ2-7, with a tentative D call TRBD2 (6 bases). CDR3 length: 13 amino acids. The V end lost 6 bases, the J end lost 1 base, and 10 bases lay between the germline ends. CDR3 bases: TGTGCCAGCAGGGAGGGCCTTTCCTACGAGCAGTACTTC. This translates into CASREGLSYEQYF.

The chain recombines TRBV9 with TRBJ2-1; 9 bases match TRBD1. V trimming: 0 bases; J trimming: 6 bases; junction bases outside the gene matches: 4. The CDR3 length is 15 residues. The germline V gene encodes CDR1 SGDLS and CDR2 YYNGEE. The DNA for the CDR3 is TGTGCCAGCAGCGTAGAGGGGACAGGGCTCAATGAGCAGTTCTTC. Protein: CASSVEGTGLNEQFF. Drawing the rest from reference TRBV9 and TRBJ2-1, the complete variable domain is DSGVTQTPKHLITATGQRVTLRCSPRSGDLSVYWYQQSLDQGLQFLIQYYNGEERAKGNILERFSAQQFPDLHSELNLSSLELGDSALYFCASSVEGTGLNEQFFGPGTRLTVL.

This clonotype was seen ten or more times. V usage is TRBV7-2 and J usage is TRBJ1-3, with a weak D call TRBD1 (5 bases). From germline, CDR1 is SGHTA and CDR2 FQGNSA. The CDR3 extends over 17 amino acids. V gave up 1 base and J gave up 3 bases, with 16 bases separating them. CDR3 in DNA: TGTGCCAGCAGCTTAGGGCCGGGGAGGGGACTTGGAAACACCATATATTTT. Translating gives CASSLGPGRGLGNTIYF.

Only a few counts were recorded for this clonotype. The V gene is TRBV7-6, the J gene TRBJ2-7; perhaps TRBD2 as D (5 bases). CDR3 length equals 14 residues. V was shortened by 5 bases and J by 4 bases, with 15 bases between the two germline ends. Germline values: CDR1 SGHVS, CDR2 FNYEAQ. DNA for the CDR3: TGTGCCAGCAGCCCAGAGGGCCGAATATACGAGCAGTACTTC. Its translation: CASSPEGRIYEQYF.

The chain uses TRBV20-1 and TRBJ1-1; D ambiguous. This CDR3 region has 14 residues. Trimming took off 1 base at V and 6 bases at J, with 15 bases between the two ends. Per germline, CDR1 DFQATT and CDR2 SNEGSKA (reference sequence). CDR3 in amino acids: CSARAQSRVSEAFF. The CDR3 DNA reads TGCAGTGCTAGAGCCCAGTCAAGGGTTTCTGAAGCTTTCTTT.

V is TRBV6-6 and J is TRBJ2-7, with 7 bases that match TRBD2. After removal of 5 bases from V and 11 bases from J, the junction contained 6 bases not matched to a gene. CDR1 is MNHNY, CDR2 SVGAGI, per germline (reference sequence). CDR3 length: 11 amino acids. CDR3 sequence (DNA): TGTGCCAGCAGTGTCGGGGCGGGGGAGTACTTC. This sequence encodes CASSVGAGEYF.

This clonotype has more than one count but fewer than ten. This chain links TRBV9 with TRBJ1-1; perhaps TRBD1 as D (5 bases). The CDR3 loop spans 15 amino acids. Germline CDR1 SGDLS, CDR2 YYNGEE. Trimming stripped 4 bases from V and 0 bases from J, with 13 bases between. The DNA of the CDR3 is TGTGCCAGCAGCAGGGGACGGACCGTGAACACTGAAGCTTTCTTT. It specifies CASSRGRTVNTEAFF.

This clonotype occurred a few times. The chain employs TRBV5-1 and TRBJ2-1, with D hard to call. This CDR3 is 18 amino acids long. Germline V lookup: CDR1 SGHRS, CDR2 YFSETQ. V lost 0 bases and J 8 bases, leaving 24 bases between the germline ends. CDR3 DNA: TGCGCCAGCAGCTTGGGGCTCCGCGTTGATCATCGGTATGATGAGCAGTTCTTC. Its protein is CASSLGLRVDHRYDEQFF. The entire variable domain, with the rest obtained from reference TRBV5-1 and TRBJ2-1, is as follows: KAGVTQTPRYLIKTRGQQVTLSCSPISGHRSVSWYQQTPGQGLQFLFEYFSETQRNKGNFPGRFSGRQFSNSRSEMNVSTLELGDSALYLCASSLGLRVDHRYDEQFFGPGTRLTVL.

V is TRBV2 and J is TRBJ2-5, with a weak D call TRBD1 (5 bases). Germline V gives CDR1 SNHLY, CDR2 FYNNEI. The CDR3 loop spans 15 amino acids. V was trimmed by 5 bases and J by 0 bases, leaving 13 bases between them. The CDR3 nucleotides are TGTGCCAGCAGTCTTGACAGTAACTACCAAGAGACCCAGTACTTC. It specifies CASSLDSNYQETQYF.

In its sample, this clonotype was seen once. The chain recombines TRBV20-1 with TRBJ2-1; possibly TRBD2 for D (5 bases). This CDR3 contains 13 residues. The V gene's germline CDR1 is DFQATT and CDR2 SNEGSKA (reference sequence). V shed 3 bases and J shed 5 bases, with 11 bases lying between them. The CDR3 sequence is CSARRARNNEQFF. CDR3 DNA: TGCAGTGCTAGGAGGGCCAGGAACAATGAGCAGTTCTTC.